The 27 T cell receptor beta chains in this list originate from one sample, sequenced in a study of PD-L1 blockade in urothelial cancer. Time point: pretreatment peripheral blood. The data were produced by immunoSEQ multiplex PCR, yet TCRdb's version contains in-frame clones alone and is incomplete. Of 40,000 to 60,000 clones detected, around four fifths appear once; the ten largest clones hold approximately 2.9%. This material consisted of PBMCs, taken around atezolizumab (anti-PD-L1) treatment. The receptors were gathered from a man aged 65 to 79 with urothelial cancer.

The J gene is TRBJ2-5, the V gene TRBV2; weak D call: TRBD1 (5 bases). The germline gives CDR1 SNHLY, CDR2 FYNNEI. The CDR3 spans 14 residues. Trimming took off 6 bases at V and 0 bases at J, with 11 bases between the two ends. In DNA, the CDR3 is TGTGCCAGCAGGTCAAGGGGCCACCAAGAGACCCAGTACTTC. This gives the protein CASRSRGHQETQYF.

This chain uses TRBV29-1 with TRBJ2-3; 8 positions match TRBD2. The CDR3 covers 14 residues. V dropped 6 bases and J dropped 5; count of bases not matched to a gene: 10. Per germline, CDR1 SQVTM and CDR2 ANQGSEA. DNA for the CDR3: TGCAGCGTGAGGGCGTCCAGCGGGAGAGATACGCAGTATTTT. Translation gives CSVRASSGRDTQYF.

The CDR3 DNA reads as TGTGCCAGCAGTTTTAGGCAGGGGGCCGAGCAGCCCCAGCATTTT. It encodes CASSFRQGAEQPQHF. This sequence joins TRBV28 and TRBJ1-5; 8 nucleotides match TRBD1. V was pared by 3 bases and J by 7 bases, with 8 bases of the junction left unmatched. CDR1 is MDHEN and CDR2 is SYDVKM in the germline V gene. CDR3 length: 15 amino acids. The whole variable domain, filled in from reference TRBV28 and TRBJ1-5, reads DVKVTQSSRYLVKRTGEKVFLECVQDMDHENMFWYRQDPGLGLRLIYFSYDVKMKEKGDIPEGYSVSREKKERFSLILESASTNQTSMYLCASSFRQGAEQPQHFGDGTRLSIL.

This chain links TRBV13 with TRBJ1-1; the D is unclear. This CDR3 comprises 14 residues. Looked up from germline, CDR1 is PRHDT and CDR2 is FYEKMQ (reference sequence). Trimming cost V 3 bases and J 0 bases, with 8 bases left between them. CDR3 region: CASSFGLLNTEAFF. The CDR3 DNA reads as TGTGCCAGCAGCTTCGGACTTTTGAACACTGAAGCTTTCTTT.

This clone was seen only once. This chain uses TRBV6-1 with TRBJ2-3; 8 bases are shared with TRBD2. After removal of 6 bases from V and 2 bases from J, the junction contained 7 bases not matched to a gene. CDR1 and CDR2 (germline): MNHNS, SASEGT. This CDR3 comprises 15 residues. In DNA, the CDR3 is TGTGCCAGCAGGGGGGTAGCGGGGTTCACAGATACGCAGTATTTT. Translating gives CASRGVAGFTDTQYF.

The rearrangement joins TRBV18 to TRBJ2-1; 7 nucleotides match TRBD1. CDR3 length: 13 residues. After removal of 4 bases from V and 5 bases from J, the junction contained 2 bases not matched to a gene. In germline, CDR1 is KGHSH, CDR2 LQKENI. The CDR3 DNA follows: TGTGCCAGCTCACAAGGGACAGACAATGAGCAGTTCTTC. Its translation is CASSQGTDNEQFF.

J is TRBJ1-5 and V is TRBV28, with D possibly being TRBD1 (5 bases). Germline CDR1 MDHEN, CDR2 SYDVKM. With 6 bases removed from V and 4 bases from J, the gap between germline ends came to 16 bases. The CDR3 has 15 residues. The CDR3 DNA reads TGTGCCAGCAGCCTGATCCGGGGGGGAAATCAGCCCCAGCATTTT. Its translation is CASSLIRGGNQPQHF.

This clone was recorded once. The chain couples TRBV4-1 to TRBJ2-3, with D possibly TRBD2 on 5 matching bases. Germline CDR1 MGHRA, CDR2 YSYEKL. The CDR3 runs to 14 residues. The V end was cut by 1 base, the J end by 5 bases, with 10 bases between. CDR3 protein: CASSQVAAGDTQYF. The CDR3, as DNA: TGCGCCAGCAGCCAAGTCGCGGCGGGAGATACGCAGTATTTT.

The rearrangement links TRBV7-2 to TRBJ2-1, with D tentatively TRBD2 (6 bases). Between the trimmed V and J ends, which lost 8 bases and 5 bases, there was a span of 13 bases. Germline V lookup: CDR1 SGHTA, CDR2 FQGNSA. The CDR3 is 13 amino acids. The CDR3 nucleotides are TGTGCCAGCGGGACCCCGGGAGACAATGAGCAGTTCTTC. Its translation: CASGTPGDNEQFF. The variable domain in full, with the rest retrieved from reference TRBV7-2 and TRBJ2-1, is GAGVSQSPSNKVTEKGKDVELRCDPISGHTALYWYRQSLGQGLEFLIYFQGNSAPDKSGLPSDRFSAERTGGSVSTLTIQRTQQEDSAVYLCASGTPGDNEQFFGPGTRLTVL.

The rearrangement uses TRBV7-8 and TRBJ1-2; D may be TRBD1 (5 bases). This CDR3 has 13 residues. Germline V gene lookup returns CDR1 SGHVS and CDR2 FQNEAQ. With 5 bases removed from V and 4 bases from J, the gap between germline ends came to 11 bases. This CDR3 is CASSPPGGYGYTF. DNA for the CDR3: TGTGCCAGCAGCCCGCCCGGGGGCTATGGCTACACCTTC. Complete variable domain (other parts from reference TRBV7-8 and TRBJ1-2): GAGVSQSPRYKVAKRGQDVALRCDPISGHVSLFWYQQALGQGPEFLTYFQNEAQLDKSGLPSDRFFAERPEGSVSTLKIQRTQQEDSAVYLCASSPPGGYGYTFGSGTRLTVV.

This sequence joins TRBV13 and TRBJ2-5; 7 nucleotides match TRBD2. Unmatched junction bases numbered 9, after V lost 6 bases and J lost 5 bases. Germline CDR1 and CDR2: PRHDT and FYEKMQ (reference sequence). There are 14 residues in the CDR3. The CDR3: CASSSVGGSETQYF. Written as DNA, the CDR3 is TGTGCCAGCAGTTCCGTGGGAGGGTCCGAGACCCAGTACTTC.

The chain carries TRBV9 and TRBJ1-1; 10 bases agree with TRBD1. Germline V CDR1 and CDR2: SGDLS, YYNGEE. The CDR3 is 14 residues long. V was pared by 4 bases and J by 4 bases, with 4 bases of the junction left unmatched. For the CDR3, the DNA is TGTGCCAGCAGCCTTCGGACAGGGGGCACTGAAGCTTTCTTT. Its translation: CASSLRTGGTEAFF.

The chain is built from TRBV2 and TRBJ2-1; D may be TRBD2 (6 bases). The V and J ends lost 2 bases and 0 bases respectively, with 11 bases between them. CDR1 is SNHLY and CDR2 is FYNNEI in the germline V gene. CDR3 length: 16 amino acids. The DNA of the CDR3 is TGTGCCAGCAGTGAACGGGGGAGGAGCTCCTACAATGAGCAGTTCTTC. It codes for CASSERGRSSYNEQFF.

This clone was observed a handful of times. The chain links TRBV19 to TRBJ2-3, with 9 bases aligning to TRBD2. V shed 4 bases and J 2 bases; nucleotides not matched to a gene: 4. There are 15 residues in the CDR3. CDR1 LNHDA and CDR2 SQIVND come from the germline V gene (reference sequence). Written as DNA, the CDR3 is TGTGCCAGTAGTAAGCCTAGCGGGAACACAGATACGCAGTATTTT. Translated: CASSKPSGNTDTQYF.

The V call is TRBV28, the J call TRBJ2-7; 7 bases are shared with TRBD1. V shed 6 bases, J shed 3 bases, and the junction held 8 bases outside the gene matches. CDR3 length: 14 amino acids. Per the germline V gene, CDR1 is MDHEN and CDR2 is SYDVKM. The CDR3 spells CASSGTEINYEQYF. The CDR3 coding sequence is TGTGCCAGCAGCGGGACAGAAATTAACTACGAGCAGTACTTC.

The chain employs TRBV18 and TRBJ1-2; possible D gene TRBD1, 5 bases. Germline V lookup: CDR1 KGHSH, CDR2 LQKENI. The CDR3 runs 13 residues. Trimming cost V 2 bases and J 1 base, with 5 bases left between them. This chain's CDR3 is CASSPDSNYGYTF. The CDR3 DNA reads as TGTGCCAGCTCACCAGACAGTAACTATGGCTACACCTTC.

The chain employs TRBV7-6 and TRBJ2-3; D is uncertain. From germline, CDR1 is SGHVS and CDR2 FNYEAQ. Between the trimmed V and J ends, which lost 1 base and 6 bases, there was a span of 5 bases. The CDR3 has 12 residues. The CDR3 here is CASSLGADTQYF. The DNA of the CDR3 is TGTGCCAGCAGCTTAGGCGCGGATACGCAGTATTTT.

This sequence joins TRBV14 and TRBJ2-3; D call uncertain. This CDR3 has 14 amino acids. Germline CDR1 SGHDN, CDR2 FVKESK. Trimming removed 1 base from V and 4 bases from J, with 9 bases in between. CDR3 sequence reads: CASSQAYDSDTQYF. CDR3 sequence (DNA): TGTGCCAGCAGCCAAGCTTACGACTCAGATACGCAGTATTTT.

The chain recombines TRBV7-2 with TRBJ2-2; D possibly corresponds to TRBD1 (6 bases). The CDR3 has 17 amino acids. Trimming cost V 2 bases and J 5 bases, with 18 bases left between them. Germline CDR1 is SGHTA and CDR2 is FQGNSA. This CDR3 is CASSLWSGQTRTGELFF. The DNA for the CDR3 is TGTGCCAGCAGCTTATGGTCAGGACAGACGCGGACCGGGGAGCTGTTTTTT. The complete variable domain, with remaining parts taken from reference TRBV7-2 and TRBJ2-2, reads GAGVSQSPSNKVTEKGKDVELRCDPISGHTALYWYRQSLGQGLEFLIYFQGNSAPDKSGLPSDRFSAERTGGSVSTLTIQRTQQEDSAVYLCASSLWSGQTRTGELFFGEGSRLTVL.

The chain uses TRBV5-6 and TRBJ2-3; D gene ambiguous. Germline assignment: CDR1 SGHDT and CDR2 YYEEEE. The CDR3 contains 15 residues. V dropped 0 bases and J dropped 1 base, with 9 bases sitting between them. In DNA form, the CDR3 reads TGTGCCAGCAGCTTGGAACAGATGGGCACAGATACGCAGTATTTT. This encodes CASSLEQMGTDTQYF.

The V gene is TRBV6-5, the J gene TRBJ1-3; D is unclear. V was clipped by 2 bases and J by 4 bases, with 12 bases between them. The CDR3 runs to 15 residues. CDR1 is MNHEY and CDR2 is SVGAGI in the germline V gene. The CDR3 sequence is CASSYKALSGNTIYF. In nucleotides, the CDR3 is TGTGCCAGCAGTTACAAAGCTTTATCCGGAAACACCATATATTTT.

Here the CDR3 reads CSVEGDRAGEQFF. The DNA of the CDR3 is TGCAGCGTTGAGGGTGACAGGGCCGGTGAGCAGTTCTTC. The V gene is TRBV29-1, the J gene TRBJ2-1, with 7 bases matching TRBD1. Unmatched junction bases numbered 8, after V lost 3 bases and J lost 9 bases. Germline lookup yields CDR1 SQVTM and CDR2 ANQGSEA. CDR3 length: 13 amino acids.

The J gene is TRBJ1-1, the V gene TRBV5-1; 9 bases are shared with TRBD1. V was pared by 4 bases and J by 6 bases, with 13 bases of the junction left unmatched. CDR3 length: 16 residues. The germline V gene has CDR1 SGHRS and CDR2 YFSETQ. This CDR3 is CASSIGRDRVFAEAFF. The CDR3 DNA reads as TGCGCCAGCAGCATTGGCCGGGACAGGGTTTTCGCTGAAGCTTTCTTT.

The V and J genes are TRBV18 and TRBJ2-3; 8 bases fit TRBD1. The CDR3 contains 13 residues. The V gene's germline CDR1 is KGHSH and CDR2 LQKENI. The V and J ends lost 6 bases and 10 bases, in that order; junction bases with no gene match: 9. CDR3 region: CASSPGQGEAQYF. The DNA for the CDR3 is TGTGCCAGCTCGCCAGGACAGGGAGAGGCGCAGTATTTT.

The CDR3 region has the DNA TGTGCCAGCAGCTCGTCACCAGGGTGGGACACAGATACGCAGTATTTT. This codes for CASSSSPGWDTDTQYF. The chain is built from TRBV5-4 and TRBJ2-3; TRBD1 might be the D (5 bases). From germline, CDR1 is SGHNT and CDR2 YYREEE (reference sequence). Trimming took off 3 bases at V and 2 bases at J, with 16 bases between the two ends. This CDR3 is built from 16 residues.

V usage is TRBV15 and J usage is TRBJ1-5, with D maybe TRBD1 (6 bases). The germline V and J ends were trimmed by 1 base and 6 bases, with 13 bases remaining between them. This CDR3 is 15 amino acids long. Germline V gene lookup returns CDR1 LNHNV and CDR2 YYDKDF (reference sequence). DNA of the CDR3: TGTGCCACCAGCAGAGCCAGGGGCGTAGGTCAGCCCCAGCATTTT. Translating gives CATSRARGVGQPQHF.

This chain connects TRBV27 to TRBJ1-4; maybe TRBD1 (6 bases). Germline-derived CDR1 and CDR2 are MNHEY and SMNVEV (reference sequence). This CDR3 comprises 15 residues. V was shortened by 5 bases and J by 3 bases, with 13 bases between the two germline ends. The CDR3 is CASSLTGGPNEKLFF. In DNA, the CDR3 is TGTGCCAGCAGTCTTACGGGGGGGCCTAATGAAAAACTGTTTTTT.